Described below is a single T cell receptor beta chain sequence and its context. Its antigen is unidentified. In TCRdb, the reads were re-called with MiXCR into one record per CDR3 protein. In the table there are roughly 300,000 distinct CDR3 sequences, about 23% of which are singletons. CDR3 length equals 18 residues. V shed 3 bases and J shed 3 bases, with 21 bases lying between them. The data belong to a study of T cell repertoires in cytomegalovirus infection. Looking at the study overall: Indications came from public TCR beta signatures; they pointed to CMV infection and to a matching HLA type.

Study-level findings and limits: HLA-C-restricted CMV clonotypes gave the most frequent clonotype in two of eight donors. Using cumulative public TCR beta family frequency, the authors identified those who carried CMV together with the relevant HLA.

The chain uses TRBV12-3 or TRBV12-4 and TRBJ2-1, with D possibly being TRBD2 (6 bases). The specimen sequenced was PBMCs. This sequence originates from a human donor in good health (CMV status not recorded). Some clones in this sample may be carry-over from other donors' samples. CDR3 sequence reads: CASSFKRAARTNYNEQFF. DNA for the CDR3: TGTGCCAGCAGTTTCAAGCGGGCAGCCCGGACGAACTACAATGAGCAGTTCTTC.